This T cell receptor (beta chain) comes out of a study of Ad26.COV2.S vaccination and SARS-CoV-2 variants. For the study at large: Enrolled in COV1001, the donor was in the Ad26.COV2.S trial arm, which received the vaccine.

Treatment noted: over 15 received Ad26.COV2.S at low or high dose, single or two shots; about 5 received placebo; per-sample allocation not given. Sampling happened 63 days after the first vaccine or placebo injection. This adult donor, from Boston, was 18-55 years old. Whole-study results and caveats: Placebo recipients had lower spike-specific TCR breadth than vaccine recipients.

Data came from immunoSEQ multiplex PCR; TCRdb stores just in-frame clones and leaves some out. The table lists over 300,000 clones, roughly 80% of them singletons, with almost 7.5% in the top ten. On this clone itself: Its target is unknown.

There are 13 residues in the CDR3. From germline, CDR1 is SGHAT and CDR2 FQNNGV. The V and J ends lost 1 base and 2 bases respectively, with 5 bases between them. The source of this sequence is a person between 18 and 60 years old who received the Ad26.COV2.S COVID-19 vaccine or a placebo. The input for sequencing was peripheral blood, taken in a trial of Ad26.COV2.S vaccine versus placebo. The J gene is TRBJ2-5, the V gene TRBV11-2; D not certain. Here the CDR3 reads CASSLGQQETQYF. CDR3 in DNA: TGTGCCAGCAGCTTAGGCCAGCAAGAGACCCAGTACTTC.